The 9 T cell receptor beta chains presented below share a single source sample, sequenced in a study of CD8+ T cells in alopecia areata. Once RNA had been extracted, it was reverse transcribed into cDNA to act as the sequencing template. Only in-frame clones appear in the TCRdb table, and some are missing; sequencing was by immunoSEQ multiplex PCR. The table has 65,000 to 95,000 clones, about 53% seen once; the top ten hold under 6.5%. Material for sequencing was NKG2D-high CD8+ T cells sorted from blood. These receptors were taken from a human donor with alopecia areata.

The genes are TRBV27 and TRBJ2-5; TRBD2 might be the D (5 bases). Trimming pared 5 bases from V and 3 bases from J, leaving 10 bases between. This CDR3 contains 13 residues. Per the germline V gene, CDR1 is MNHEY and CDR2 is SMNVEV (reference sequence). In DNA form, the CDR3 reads TGTGCCAGCAGTCCCGGACTGGAAGAGACCCAGTACTTC. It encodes CASSPGLEETQYF.

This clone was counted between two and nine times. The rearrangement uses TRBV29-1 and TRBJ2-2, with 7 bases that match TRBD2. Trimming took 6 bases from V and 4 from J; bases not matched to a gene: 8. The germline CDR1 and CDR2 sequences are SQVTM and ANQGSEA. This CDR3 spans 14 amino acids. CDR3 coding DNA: TGCAGCGTCCCGCTTGGGAGGGGCACCGGGGAGCTGTTTTTT. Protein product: CSVPLGRGTGELFF.

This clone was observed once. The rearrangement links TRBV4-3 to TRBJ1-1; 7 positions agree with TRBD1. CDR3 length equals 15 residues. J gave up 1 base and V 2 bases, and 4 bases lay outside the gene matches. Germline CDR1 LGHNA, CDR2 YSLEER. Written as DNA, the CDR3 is TGCGCCAGCAGCCAAAGGGGGCAGGGGAACACTGAAGCTTTCTTT. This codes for CASSQRGQGNTEAFF.

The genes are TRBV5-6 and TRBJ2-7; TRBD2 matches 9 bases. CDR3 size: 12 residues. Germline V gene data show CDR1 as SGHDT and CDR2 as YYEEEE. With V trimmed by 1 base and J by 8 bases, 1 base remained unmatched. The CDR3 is CASSLTSGQQYF. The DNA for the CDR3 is TGTGCCAGCAGCTTGACTAGCGGGCAGCAGTACTTC.

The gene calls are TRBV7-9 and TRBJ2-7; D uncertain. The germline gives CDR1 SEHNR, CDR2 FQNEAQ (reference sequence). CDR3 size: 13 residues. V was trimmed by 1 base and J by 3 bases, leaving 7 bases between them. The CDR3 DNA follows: TGTGCCAGCAGCTTAGTGACTGGCTACGAGCAGTACTTC. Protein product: CASSLVTGYEQYF.

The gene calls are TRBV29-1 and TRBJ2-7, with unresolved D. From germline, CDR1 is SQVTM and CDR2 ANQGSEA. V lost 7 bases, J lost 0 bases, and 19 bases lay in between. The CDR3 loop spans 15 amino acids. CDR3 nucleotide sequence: TGCAGCGCCGGGTTGGTAGGACCACACTCCTACGAGCAGTACTTC. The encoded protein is CSAGLVGPHSYEQYF.

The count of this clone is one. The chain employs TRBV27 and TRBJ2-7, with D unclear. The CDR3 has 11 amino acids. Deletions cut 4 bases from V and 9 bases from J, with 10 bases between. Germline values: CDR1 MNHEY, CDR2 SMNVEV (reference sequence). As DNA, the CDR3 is TGTGCCAGCAGTTCCGGCGGTGGGCAGTACTTC. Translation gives CASSSGGGQYF.

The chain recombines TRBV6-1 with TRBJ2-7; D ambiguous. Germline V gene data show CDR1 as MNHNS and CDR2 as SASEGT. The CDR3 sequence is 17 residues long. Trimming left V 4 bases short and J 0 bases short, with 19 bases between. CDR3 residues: CASSAGPVQIRSYEQYF. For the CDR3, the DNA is TGTGCCAGCAGTGCGGGCCCGGTACAGATTCGCTCCTACGAGCAGTACTTC.

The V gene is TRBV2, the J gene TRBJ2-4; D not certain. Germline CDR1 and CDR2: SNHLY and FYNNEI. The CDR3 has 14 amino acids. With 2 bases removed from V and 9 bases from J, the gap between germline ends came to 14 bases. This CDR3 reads CASSERHGWVIQYF. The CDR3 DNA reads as TGTGCCAGCAGTGAACGTCACGGGTGGGTCATTCAGTACTTC.